This T cell receptor beta chain was observed in a study of TIL therapy for anti-PD-1-resistant metastatic lung cancer. Time point denoted: pre-treatment sample, taken before nivolumab and TIL therapy. The table lists this clone with a few counts. The libraries were made with immunoSEQ v3. The repertoire was sequenced with immunoSEQ multiplex PCR; TCRdb's copy has only in-frame clones and lacks some. The table has 16,000 or so clones, approximately 74% seen once. The J segment lost 2 bases and the V segment lost 3 bases, leaving 1 base of the junction unmatched. Germline CDR1 is SGHDT and CDR2 is YYEEEE. This CDR3 has 14 amino acids.

Here the sequenced sample was blood, taken at baseline. The gene calls are TRBV5-6 and TRBJ1-5, with 8 bases aligning to TRBD1. The TCR comes from a person between 25 and 80 years old with non-small cell lung cancer. The CDR3 DNA sequence: TGTGCCAGCAGCTCAGGGGGCGGCAATCAGCCCCAGCATTTT. It translates to CASSSGGGNQPQHF. Full variable domain (remainder filled in from reference TRBV5-6 and TRBJ1-5): DAGVTQSPTHLIKTRGQQVTLRCSPKSGHDTVSWYQQALGQGPQFIFQYYEEEERQRGNFPDRFSGHQFPNYSSELNVNALLLGDSALYLCASSSGGGNQPQHFGDGTRLSIL.